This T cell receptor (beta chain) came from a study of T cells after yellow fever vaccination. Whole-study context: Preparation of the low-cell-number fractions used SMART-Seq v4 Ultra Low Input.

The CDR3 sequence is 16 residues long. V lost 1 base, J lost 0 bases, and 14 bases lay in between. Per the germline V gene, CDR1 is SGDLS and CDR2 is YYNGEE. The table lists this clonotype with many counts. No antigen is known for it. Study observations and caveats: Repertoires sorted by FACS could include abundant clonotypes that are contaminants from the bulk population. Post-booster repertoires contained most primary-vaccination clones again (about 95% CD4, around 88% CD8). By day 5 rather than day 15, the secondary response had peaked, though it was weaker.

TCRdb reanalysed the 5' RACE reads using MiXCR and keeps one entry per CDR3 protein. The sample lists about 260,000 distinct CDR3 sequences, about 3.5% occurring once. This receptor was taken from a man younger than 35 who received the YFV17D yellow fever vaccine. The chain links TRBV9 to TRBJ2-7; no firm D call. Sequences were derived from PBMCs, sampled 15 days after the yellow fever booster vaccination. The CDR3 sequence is CASSVSPTLSSYEQYF. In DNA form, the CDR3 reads TGTGCCAGCAGCGTAAGTCCGACCCTGAGCTCCTACGAGCAGTACTTC.